This paragraph covers one TCR beta chain sequence. The CDR3 is 16 amino acids. Germline assignment: CDR1 MDHEN and CDR2 SYDVKM. V lost 6 bases to trimming and J lost 4 bases; unmatched junction nucleotides: 4. The data were obtained in a study of blood T cell repertoires in COVID-19. For the study at large: COVID-19 samples collected from the United States, Italy and Spain covered acute and convalescent phases.

Original processing methods: Estimated nucleated cell counts came from reference gene primer amplification. Sequencing was performed with immunoSEQ multiplex PCR; in TCRdb, only in-frame clones are kept and a portion is missing. V, J and clone size are taken as reported in that table, and D and trimming were inferred from the DNA itself. The table lists almost 500,000 clones, 80% to 90% of them singletons. Clinical history as reported by participants underpinned cohort assignment. Before being deemed recovered, Cohort 3 donors had two negative PCRs, clearance, or symptom resolution. The sample comprised PBMCs or T cells enriched from blood (not recorded which). The sequence came from a woman aged 55-75 years who had recovered from COVID-19. The chain couples TRBV28 to TRBJ2-6, with TRBD1 matching 12 bases. In nucleotides, the CDR3 is TGTGCCAGCAGGGGACAGGGGGCAAACGGGGCCAACGTCCTGACTTTC. It translates to CASRGQGANGANVLTF.